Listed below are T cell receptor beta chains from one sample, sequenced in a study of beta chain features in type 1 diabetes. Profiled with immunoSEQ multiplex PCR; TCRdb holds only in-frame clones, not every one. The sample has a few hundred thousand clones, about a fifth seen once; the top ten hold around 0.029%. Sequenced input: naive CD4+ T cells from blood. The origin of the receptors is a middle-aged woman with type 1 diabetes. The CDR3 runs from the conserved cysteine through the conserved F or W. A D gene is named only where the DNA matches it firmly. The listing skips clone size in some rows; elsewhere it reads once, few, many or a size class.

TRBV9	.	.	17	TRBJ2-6	TGTGCCAGCAGCGTAGACGTGGGCACGGATGGGGCCAACGTCCTGACTTTC	CASSVDVGTDGANVLTF
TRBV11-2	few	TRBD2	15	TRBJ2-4	TGTGCCAGCAGCCCCATAGCGGGAGAAGGTAACATTCAGTACTTC	CASSPIAGEGNIQYF
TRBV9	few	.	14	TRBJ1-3	TGTGCCAGCAGCGTATTGTACTCTGGAAACACCATATATTTT	CASSVLYSGNTIYF
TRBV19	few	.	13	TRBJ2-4	TGTGCCAGTAGTCCCGGACAGAAAAACATTCAGTACTTC	CASSPGQKNIQYF
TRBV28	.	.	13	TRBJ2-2	TGTGCCAGCAGTTTCCAAAACACCGGGGAGCTGTTTTTT	CASSFQNTGELFF
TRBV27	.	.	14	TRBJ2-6	TGTGCCAGCTCTACGGGGGCTGGGGCCAACGTCCTGACTTTC	CASSTGAGANVLTF
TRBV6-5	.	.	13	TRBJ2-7	TGTGCCAGCAGTTCCCAGGGGCGGCTCGAGCAGTACTTC	CASSSQGRLEQYF
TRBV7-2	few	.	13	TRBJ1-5	TGTGCCAGCAGCCTCCACAGTGATCAGCCCCAGCATTTT	CASSLHSDQPQHF
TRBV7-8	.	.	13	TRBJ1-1	TGTGCCAGCAGCTTCGGGATTAACACTGAAGCTTTCTTT	CASSFGINTEAFF
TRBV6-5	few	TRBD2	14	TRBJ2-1	TGTGCCAGCACCTTTAGCGGGAGTGGCAATGAGCAGTTCTTC	CASTFSGSGNEQFF
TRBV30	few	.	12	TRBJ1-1	TGTGCCTGGAGTGGAGAGCGCCAGGGAGCTTTCTTT	CAWSGERQGAFF
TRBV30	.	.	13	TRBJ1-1	TGTGCCTGGAGGAGAGGGGGGGACACTGAAGCTTTCTTT	CAWRRGGDTEAFF
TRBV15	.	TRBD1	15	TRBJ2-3	TGTGCCACCAGCAGAAGGACAGGGGGCCTAGATACGCAGTATTTT	CATSRRTGGLDTQYF
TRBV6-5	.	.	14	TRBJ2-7	TGTGCCAGCAGTCCCCATTTACTAGCAGGCGAGCAGTACTTC	CASSPHLLAGEQYF
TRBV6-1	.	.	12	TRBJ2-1	TGTGCCAGCGTTTCCGCCTACAATGAGCAGTTCTTC	CASVSAYNEQFF
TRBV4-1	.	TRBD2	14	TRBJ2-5	TGCGCCAGCAGCTATGGGACTAGCGGAGAGACCCAGTACTTC	CASSYGTSGETQYF
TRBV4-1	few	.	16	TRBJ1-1	TGCGCCAGCAGATTTTTTACCGGGACAACAAACACTGAAGCTTTCTTT	CASRFFTGTTNTEAFF
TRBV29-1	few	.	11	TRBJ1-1	TGCAGCGCTGGACAGAGGACTGAAGCTTTCTTT	CSAGQRTEAFF
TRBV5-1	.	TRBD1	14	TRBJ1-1	TGCGCCAGCAGCCCACAGGGGGTCCGCACTGAAGCTTTCTTT	CASSPQGVRTEAFF
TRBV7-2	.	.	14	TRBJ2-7	TGTGCCAGCAGCTTCCGGGACTCTGGACGCGAGCAGTACTTC	CASSFRDSGREQYF
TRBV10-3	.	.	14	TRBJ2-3	TGTGCCATCAGCCCCGGAGTTCTCACAGATACGCAGTATTTT	CAISPGVLTDTQYF
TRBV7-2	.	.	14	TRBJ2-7	TGTGCCAGCAGCGCCGGGTTTTTCTCCTACGAGCAGTACTTC	CASSAGFFSYEQYF
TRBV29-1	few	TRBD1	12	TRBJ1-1	TGCAGCGCCGAAGACAGGGCCGCTGAAGCTTTCTTT	CSAEDRAAEAFF
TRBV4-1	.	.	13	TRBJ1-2	TGCGCCAGCAGCCCATCGACAGGTGCTGGCTACACCTTC	CASSPSTGAGYTF
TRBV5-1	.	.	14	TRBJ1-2	TGCGCCAGCAGCTTGGAGGGGGAAAACTATGGCTACACCTTC	CASSLEGENYGYTF
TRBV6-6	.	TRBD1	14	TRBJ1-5	TGTGCCAGCAGTCCGGGACAGGGCAATCAGCCCCAGCATTTT	CASSPGQGNQPQHF
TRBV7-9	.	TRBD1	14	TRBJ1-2	TGTGCCAGCAGCTTAACAAGGGGGCGCGATGGCTACACCTTC	CASSLTRGRDGYTF
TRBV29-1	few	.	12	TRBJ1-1	TGCAGCGTTGTGAGAGGGGGAACTGAAGCTTTCTTT	CSVVRGGTEAFF
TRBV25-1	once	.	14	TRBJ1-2	TGTGCCAGCAGTGCCTCCCTAGGCAACTATGGCTACACCTTC	CASSASLGNYGYTF
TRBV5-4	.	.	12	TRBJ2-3	TGTGCCAGCAGCTTGGACGGGGTTACGCAGTATTTT	CASSLDGVTQYF
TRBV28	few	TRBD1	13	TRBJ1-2	TGTGCCAGCAGTTCCGGGACAGCCTATGGCTACACCTTC	CASSSGTAYGYTF
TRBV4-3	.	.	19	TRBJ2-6	TGCGCCAGCAGCCAAGGTCTGGACTTCTGGGCTTCTGGGGCCAACGTCCTGACTTTC	CASSQGLDFWASGANVLTF
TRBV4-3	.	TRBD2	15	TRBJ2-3	TGCGCCAGCAGCCAAGAACGGGGGGGCGGAGATACGCAGTATTTT	CASSQERGGGDTQYF
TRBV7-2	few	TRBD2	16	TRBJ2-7	TGTGCCAGCAGCTTCCGGGCTAGCGGGAGGTCCTACGAGCAGTACTTC	CASSFRASGRSYEQYF
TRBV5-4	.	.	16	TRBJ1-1	TGTGCCAGCTGCCGGGAGGTAGAAGAATTCGGGACTGAAGCTTTCTTT	CASCREVEEFGTEAFF
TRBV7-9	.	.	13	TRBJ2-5	TGTGCCAGCAGCCCCACAGGGTCGGAGACCCAGTACTTC	CASSPTGSETQYF
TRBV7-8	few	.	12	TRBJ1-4	TGTGCCATCGGATCAGGGATTGAAAAACTGTTTTTT	CAIGSGIEKLFF
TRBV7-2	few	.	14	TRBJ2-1	TGTGCCAGCAGCGAACACAGGGTGGACAATGAGCAGTTCTTC	CASSEHRVDNEQFF
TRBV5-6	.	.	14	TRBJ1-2	TGTGCCAGCTCTCACGGCAGGGGTAACTATGGCTACACCTTC	CASSHGRGNYGYTF
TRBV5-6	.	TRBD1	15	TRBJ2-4	TGTGCCAGCAGCCCGACAGGGGCCGCCAAAAACATTCAGTACTTC	CASSPTGAAKNIQYF
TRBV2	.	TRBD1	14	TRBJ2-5	TGTGCCAGCACGGGTCAGGGGGCTGTGGAGACCCAGTACTTC	CASTGQGAVETQYF
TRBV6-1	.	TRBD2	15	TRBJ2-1	TGTGCCAGCAGGCCGACTAGCGGGAGCTGGAGTGAGCAGTTCTTC	CASRPTSGSWSEQFF
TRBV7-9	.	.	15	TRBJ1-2	TGTGCCAGCAGCTTCCTAGTCACAGGAAACTATGGCTACACCTTC	CASSFLVTGNYGYTF
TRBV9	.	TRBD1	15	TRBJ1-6	TGTGCCAGCAGCGTAGATCCAGGGGGTAATTCACCCCTCCACTTT	CASSVDPGGNSPLHF